What follows describes a single T cell receptor (beta chain). The sample comes from a study of blood T cell repertoires in COVID-19. Study summary: Both acute and convalescent COVID-19 samples were obtained from the United States, Italy and Spain. Sources were T cells, B-cell-depleted T cells, or PBMCs; the material itself was cDNA or gDNA.

Clones were sequenced by immunoSEQ multiplex PCR, and TCRdb holds only the in-frame ones, with some missing. The repertoire consists of more than 200,000 clones, with roughly 88% occurring once and the leading ten covering 25% to 35%. The CDR3 is 16 residues long. Germline CDR1 SGHRS, CDR2 YFSETQ. The V segment lost 0 bases and the J segment 7 bases; nucleotides outside the gene matches: 13. The specimen sequenced was peripheral blood. The genes are TRBV5-1 and TRBJ2-7; 7 bases agree with TRBD1. This sequence originates from a middle-aged man with acute or convalescent COVID-19. The CDR3 DNA reads TGCGCCAGCAGCTTGGGGTCGACAGGGCCCCTTGAGGAGCAGTACTTC. Translated: CASSLGSTGPLEEQYF.